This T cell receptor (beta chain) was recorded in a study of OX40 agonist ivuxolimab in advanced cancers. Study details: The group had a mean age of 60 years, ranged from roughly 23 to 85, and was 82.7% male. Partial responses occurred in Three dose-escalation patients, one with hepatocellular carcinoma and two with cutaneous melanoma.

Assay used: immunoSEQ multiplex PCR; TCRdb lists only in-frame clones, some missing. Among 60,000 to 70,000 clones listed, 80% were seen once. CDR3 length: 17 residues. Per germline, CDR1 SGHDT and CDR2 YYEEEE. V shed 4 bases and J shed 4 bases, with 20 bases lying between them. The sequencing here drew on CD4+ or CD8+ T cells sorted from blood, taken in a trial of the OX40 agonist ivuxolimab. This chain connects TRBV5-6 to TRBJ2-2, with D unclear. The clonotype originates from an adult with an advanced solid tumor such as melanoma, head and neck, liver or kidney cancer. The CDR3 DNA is TGTGCCAGCAGCCGATATGCCCGCGGCGTGGGCACCGGGGAGCTGTTTTTT. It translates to CASSRYARGVGTGELFF. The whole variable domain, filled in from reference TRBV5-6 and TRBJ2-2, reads DAGVTQSPTHLIKTRGQQVTLRCSPKSGHDTVSWYQQALGQGPQFIFQYYEEEERQRGNFPDRFSGHQFPNYSSELNVNALLLGDSALYLCASSRYARGVGTGELFFGEGSRLTVL.